This T cell receptor (beta chain) was found in a study of cytomegalovirus exposure and HLA in healthy donors. Primers included in the PCR were 60 Vbeta and 13 Jbeta primers. TCRdb keeps only in-frame clones here, not all; method: immunoSEQ multiplex PCR. This table has around 99,000 clones, under 85% appearing once. Notes on the study in general: Cytomegalovirus-associated status was assigned to some 160 TCR beta chains.

Germline CDR1 reads SQVTM; CDR2 reads ANQGSEA. The V end lost 6 bases, the J end lost 3 bases, and 12 bases lay between the germline ends. The CDR3 has 12 amino acids. For this clone: The antigen remains unidentified.

The chain employs TRBV29-1 and TRBJ2-7; maybe TRBD1 (6 bases). The sequencing sample was made of PBMCs. This receptor was obtained from a middle-aged man in good health and CMV-seronegative. The CDR3 spells CSVGTRSYEQYF. CDR3 nucleotides: TGCAGCGTCGGGACACGAAGCTACGAGCAGTACTTC.